Detailed here is one TCR beta chain. This table comes from immunoSEQ multiplex PCR, and its TCRdb copy is limited to in-frame clones, with some not included. Of around 110,000 clones listed, over 65% are singletons. The data were taken from a study of PD-1 blockade in mismatch repair-deficient tumors. In the study overall: Patients had eleven to twelve mismatch repair-deficient cancer types, all previously treated and progressing.

The germline CDR1 and CDR2 sequences are SGHVS and FQNEAQ. J lost 6 bases, V lost 5 bases, and 11 bases had no gene match. CDR3 size: 16 residues. The material was peripheral blood, obtained 60 weeks after starting pembrolizumab. The TCR sequence derives from an adult with mismatch repair-deficient cancer. The chain recombines TRBV7-8 with TRBJ2-7; 12 nucleotides agree with TRBD1. The chain's CDR3 is CASSPRGDRGRTEQYF. CDR3 DNA: TGTGCCAGCAGCCCGAGGGGGGACAGGGGGCGCACCGAGCAGTACTTC.